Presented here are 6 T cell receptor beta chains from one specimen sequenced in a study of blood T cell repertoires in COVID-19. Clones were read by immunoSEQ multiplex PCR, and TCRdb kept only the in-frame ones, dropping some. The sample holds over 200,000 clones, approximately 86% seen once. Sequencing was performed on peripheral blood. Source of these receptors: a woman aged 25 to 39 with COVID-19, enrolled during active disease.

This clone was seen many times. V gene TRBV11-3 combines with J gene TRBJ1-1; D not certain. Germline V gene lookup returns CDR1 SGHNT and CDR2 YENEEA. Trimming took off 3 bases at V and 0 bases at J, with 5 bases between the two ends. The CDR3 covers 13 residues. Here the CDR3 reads CASSFVMNTEAFF. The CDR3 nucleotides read TGTGCCAGCAGCTTTGTTATGAACACTGAAGCTTTCTTT.

The CDR3 here is CASSLTGRDYGYTF. The CDR3 DNA reads as TGCGCCAGCAGCTTGACGGGCAGGGACTATGGCTACACCTTC. The chain has TRBV5-1 and TRBJ1-2; perhaps TRBD1 as D (5 bases). The CDR3 spans 14 residues. Trimming shortened V by 1 base and J by 3 bases, and 10 bases separated the two germline ends. The germline gives CDR1 SGHRS, CDR2 YFSETQ.

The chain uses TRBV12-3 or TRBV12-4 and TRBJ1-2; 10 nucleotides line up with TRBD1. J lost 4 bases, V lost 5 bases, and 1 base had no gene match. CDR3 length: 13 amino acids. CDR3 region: CASSRQGAYGYTF. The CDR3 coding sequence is TGTGCCAGCAGTAGACAGGGGGCCTATGGCTACACCTTC.

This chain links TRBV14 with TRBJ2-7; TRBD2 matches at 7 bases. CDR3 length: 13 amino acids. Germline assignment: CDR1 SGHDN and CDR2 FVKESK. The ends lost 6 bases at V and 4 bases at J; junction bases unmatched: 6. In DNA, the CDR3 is TGTGCCAGCAGTCGGGACTACCCGTACGAGCAGTACTTC. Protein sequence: CASSRDYPYEQYF.

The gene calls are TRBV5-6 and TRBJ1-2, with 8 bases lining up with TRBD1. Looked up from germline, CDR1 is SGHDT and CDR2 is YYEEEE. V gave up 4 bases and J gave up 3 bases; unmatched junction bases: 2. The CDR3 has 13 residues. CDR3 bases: TGTGCCAGCAGCGTGACAGGGGACTATGGCTACACCTTC. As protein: CASSVTGDYGYTF.

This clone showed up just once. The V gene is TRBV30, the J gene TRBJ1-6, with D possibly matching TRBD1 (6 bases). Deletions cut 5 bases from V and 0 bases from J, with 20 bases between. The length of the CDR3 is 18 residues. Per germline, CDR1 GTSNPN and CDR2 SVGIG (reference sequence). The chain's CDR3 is CAWAPGQRISSYNSPLHF. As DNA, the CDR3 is TGTGCCTGGGCTCCGGGACAAAGAATTAGCTCCTATAATTCACCCCTCCACTTT.